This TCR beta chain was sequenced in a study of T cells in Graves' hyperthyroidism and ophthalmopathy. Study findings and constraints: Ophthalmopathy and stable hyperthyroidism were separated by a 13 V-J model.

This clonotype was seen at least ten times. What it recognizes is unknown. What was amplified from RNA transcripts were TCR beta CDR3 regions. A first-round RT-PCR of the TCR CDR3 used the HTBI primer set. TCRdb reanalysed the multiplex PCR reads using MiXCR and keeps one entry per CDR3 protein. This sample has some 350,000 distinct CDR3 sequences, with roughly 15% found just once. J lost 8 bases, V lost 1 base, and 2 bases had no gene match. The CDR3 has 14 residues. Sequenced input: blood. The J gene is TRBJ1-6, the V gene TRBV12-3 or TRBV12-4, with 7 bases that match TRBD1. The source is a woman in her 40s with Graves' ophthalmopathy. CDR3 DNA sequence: TGTGCCAGCAGTTTAGAAGGGGGCGATTCACCCCTCCACTTT. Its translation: CASSLEGGDSPLHF.